The present entry profiles one T cell receptor (beta chain) with its context. Other DNA sequences of this sample code for an identical CDR3. Treatment meaning: around 19 received Ad26.COV2.S at low or high dose, single or two shots; about 5 received placebo; per-sample allocation not given. The samples date from day 63 after the first vaccine or placebo injection. Expressing Wuhan-strain SARS-CoV-2 spike, an Ad26 vector served as the vaccine. This record comes from a study of Ad26.COV2.S vaccination and SARS-CoV-2 variants. Clones were read by immunoSEQ multiplex PCR, and TCRdb kept only the in-frame ones, dropping some. The sample lists 250,000 or so clones; roughly 89% were seen once. Germline assignment: CDR1 SGHRS and CDR2 YFSETQ. CDR3 length equals 13 residues. Unmatched junction bases numbered 3, after V lost 4 bases and J lost 3 bases.

This material consisted of peripheral blood, taken in a trial of Ad26.COV2.S vaccine versus placebo. The chain links TRBV5-1 to TRBJ1-2, with TRBD1 matching 7 bases. The sequence was collected from a person between 18 and 59 years old who received the Ad26.COV2.S COVID-19 vaccine or a placebo. The CDR3 region is CASSLDRDYGYTF. CDR3 coding DNA: TGCGCCAGCAGCCTAGACAGGGACTATGGCTACACCTTC.